These 29 T cell receptor beta chains originate from one sample sequenced in a study of T cell responses to AZD1222 COVID-19 vaccine. Repertoires were generated with immunoSEQ multiplex PCR, while TCRdb's copy carries only in-frame clones and drops some. This sample has more than 90,000 clones, with roughly 89% found just once. The specimen was peripheral blood, collected 28 days after the second AZD1222 dose. The receptors were gathered from an adult who received the AZD1222 COVID-19 vaccine.

The chain couples TRBV11-3 to TRBJ2-7, with D perhaps TRBD1 or TRBD2 (6 bases each). Germline V gene lookup returns CDR1 SGHNT and CDR2 YENEEA. The V end was cut by 3 bases, the J end by 2 bases, with 14 bases between. This CDR3 has 15 residues. For the CDR3, the DNA is TGTGCCAGCAGCTTGAGGCAGGGGAGGACCTACGAGCAGTACTTC. It encodes CASSLRQGRTYEQYF.

The J gene is TRBJ2-3, the V gene TRBV7-6, with D possibly TRBD1 on 5 matching bases. Per germline, CDR1 SGHVS and CDR2 FNYEAQ. Trimming stripped 5 bases from V and 2 bases from J, with 11 bases between. The CDR3 is made up of 14 amino acids. The CDR3 region has the DNA TGTGCCAGCAGCATCAGGGAATCCACAGATACGCAGTATTTT. The encoded protein is CASSIRESTDTQYF.

This chain connects TRBV9 to TRBJ2-3; D uncertain. Trimming pared 1 base from V and 2 bases from J, leaving 17 bases between. This CDR3 spans 17 amino acids. Per germline, CDR1 SGDLS and CDR2 YYNGEE. CDR3 sequence (DNA): TGTGCCAGCAGCGTATTCGGTGAGGCAGGCCTCACAGATACGCAGTATTTT. Translation gives CASSVFGEAGLTDTQYF.

The CDR3 DNA reads TGTGCCAGCAGTTACTCAGCGGGGGAGCTGTTTTTT. Protein sequence: CASSYSAGELFF. The rearrangement uses TRBV6-5 and TRBJ2-2; D unresolved. The V gene's germline CDR1 is MNHEY and CDR2 SVGAGI. The V gene lost 0 bases and the J gene lost 8 bases, with 4 bases spanning the gap. This CDR3 is built from 12 residues.

The chain employs TRBV30 and TRBJ2-7; 13 nucleotides match TRBD2. This CDR3 comprises 15 residues. V dropped 1 base and J dropped 5; count of bases not matched to a gene: 5. CDR1 is GTSNPN, CDR2 SVGIG, per germline (reference sequence). The CDR3 protein is CAWSGTSGSSHEQYF. The CDR3 coding sequence is TGTGCCTGGAGTGGGACTAGCGGGAGTTCCCACGAGCAGTACTTC. Full variable domain (rest looked up from reference TRBV30 and TRBJ2-7): SQTIHQWPATLVQPVGSPLSLECTVEGTSNPNLYWYRQAAGRGLQLLFYSVGIGQISSEVPQNLSASRPQDRQFILSSKKLLLSDSGFYLCAWSGTSGSSHEQYFGPGTRLTVT.

The chain couples TRBV3-1 (or the pseudogene TRBV3-2) to TRBJ2-3, with no clear D. Germline CDR1 is LGHDT and CDR2 is YNNKEL (reference sequence). The CDR3 is 13 residues long. V lost 4 bases and J lost 6, with 11 bases in between. This CDR3 reads CASSRARVDTQYF. DNA of the CDR3: TGTGCCAGCAGCCGGGCCCGAGTCGATACGCAGTATTTT.

A few counts support this clone. The chain recombines TRBV11-2 with TRBJ1-2; a possible D gene is TRBD1 (6 bases). The length of the CDR3 is 14 residues. Per germline, CDR1 SGHAT and CDR2 FQNNGV. The ends were cut back, 0 bases at V and 5 bases at J, with 10 bases in the middle. In DNA, the CDR3 is TGTGCCAGCAGCTTAGACAGGGGCGGGTATGGCTACACCTTC. Protein: CASSLDRGGYGYTF. The full variable domain, in which reference TRBV11-2 and TRBJ1-2 provide the parts outside the CDR3, is EAGVAQSPRYKIIEKRQSVAFWCNPISGHATLYWYQQILGQGPKLLIQFQNNGVVDDSQLPKDRFSAERLKGVDSTLKIQPAKLEDSAVYLCASSLDRGGYGYTFGSGTRLTVV.

V usage is TRBV6-2 or TRBV6-3 and J usage is TRBJ2-6; unclear D gene. The ends were cut back, 2 bases at V and 0 bases at J, with 17 bases in the middle. CDR3 length: 19 amino acids. Per germline, CDR1 MNHEY and CDR2 SVGEGT. CDR3: CASSYQQRAELSGANVLTF. The CDR3 nucleotides read TGTGCCAGCAGTTACCAGCAACGGGCAGAACTCTCTGGGGCCAACGTCCTGACTTTC.

J is TRBJ1-3 and V is TRBV13; unclear D gene. Germline CDR1 reads PRHDT; CDR2 reads FYEKMQ (reference sequence). The CDR3 covers 18 residues. Trimming cost V 5 bases and J 0 bases, with 20 bases left between them. CDR3 sequence reads: CASSPPRPRETSGNTIYF. The CDR3 region has the DNA TGTGCCAGCAGCCCCCCACGGCCGAGGGAGACCTCTGGAAACACCATATATTTT.

The chain is built from TRBV14 and TRBJ2-3, with TRBD1 matching 10 bases. The germline CDR1 and CDR2 sequences are SGHDN and FVKESK. V trimming: 3 bases; J trimming: 1 base; junction bases outside the gene matches: 10. This CDR3 is built from 18 residues. The CDR3 reads CASSHGDRGRTGTDTQYF. The CDR3, as DNA: TGTGCCAGCAGCCACGGGGACAGGGGACGTACCGGCACAGATACGCAGTATTTT.

Of note for this clone: The junction does not match germline at one end; this may be a read error. V is TRBV6-5 and J is TRBJ1-3; 8 bases fit TRBD1. The CDR3 totals 14 residues. Germline lookup yields CDR1 MNHEY and CDR2 SVGAGI. This CDR3 is CASSNSGGRNTIYF. The CDR3 nucleotides read TGTGCCAGCAGTAACTCAGGGGGCAGAAACACCATATATTTT.

The genes are TRBV7-2 and TRBJ1-1; D is ambiguous. Germline loops: CDR1 SGHTA, CDR2 FQGNSA. Trimming removed 2 bases at V and 7 bases at J, with 8 bases between. The CDR3 consists of 12 residues. The CDR3 loop is CASSLLVYEAFF. The CDR3 DNA reads TGTGCCAGCAGCTTACTCGTCTATGAAGCTTTCTTT.

As to this clone: The junction differs from germline at one of its ends, possibly a read error. The V and J genes are TRBV25-1 and TRBJ2-1; D unclear. Germline V CDR1 and CDR2: MGHDK, SYGVNS. The CDR3 loop spans 11 amino acids. CDR3 in amino acids: CASAQSSTLVF. CDR3 coding DNA: TGTGCCAGCGCACAATCCTCGACGTTGGTCTTC.

This sequence joins TRBV7-8 and TRBJ2-7; perhaps TRBD2 as D (5 bases). Trimming left V 5 bases short and J 4 bases short, with 12 bases between. The CDR3 loop spans 13 amino acids. CDR1 is SGHVS and CDR2 is FQNEAQ in the germline V gene. The CDR3 sequence: CASSPRAYYEQYF. The CDR3 bases are TGTGCCAGCAGCCCGAGGGCCTATTACGAGCAGTACTTC.

There are a few counts of this clone. CDR3 amino acids: CAWSVSRGYSPLHF. In DNA, the CDR3 is TGTGCCTGGAGTGTAAGTCGAGGGTATTCACCCCTCCACTTT. The chain combines TRBV30 with TRBJ1-6; no reliable D call. Germline V gene sequence: CDR1 GTSNPN, CDR2 SVGIG (reference sequence). Trimming shortened V by 0 bases and J by 8 bases, and 11 bases separated the two germline ends. This CDR3 has 14 residues.

The chain has TRBV11-3 and TRBJ1-1; 10 nucleotides line up with TRBD1. The CDR3 covers 15 residues. Unmatched junction bases numbered 6, after V lost 8 bases and J lost 0 bases. Looked up from germline, CDR1 is SGHNT and CDR2 is YENEEA. The CDR3 DNA follows: TGTGCCAGCCGCCGGGACAGGGGAATGAACACTGAAGCTTTCTTT. It is translated as CASRRDRGMNTEAFF.

CDR3 sequence reads: CASSRKASGFATNEKLFF. The CDR3 DNA is TGTGCCAGCAGTCGAAAAGCTAGCGGGTTTGCAACTAATGAAAAACTGTTTTTT. The J gene is TRBJ1-4, the V gene TRBV6-6; no clear D. Trimming shortened V by 5 bases and J by 0 bases, and 19 bases separated the two germline ends. This CDR3 contains 18 residues. The V gene's germline CDR1 is MNHNY and CDR2 SVGAGI (reference sequence).

This chain joins TRBV19 and TRBJ1-2; D gene uncertain. This CDR3 is built from 14 residues. Trimming cost V 3 bases and J 0 bases, with 8 bases left between them. The V gene's germline CDR1 is LNHDA and CDR2 SQIVND (reference sequence). CDR3 coding DNA: TGTGCCAGTAGTATTAGCACAACTAACTATGGCTACACCTTC. Its protein product is CASSISTTNYGYTF.

A few counts support this clone. The chain links TRBV27 to TRBJ2-5; perhaps TRBD2 as D (6 bases). This CDR3 comprises 13 residues. The germline gives CDR1 MNHEY, CDR2 SMNVEV (reference sequence). V was shortened by 6 bases and J by 5 bases, with 13 bases between the two germline ends. Here the CDR3 DNA reads TGTGCCAGCAGCCTACTAGCCGGTGAGACCCAGTACTTC. Amino acid sequence: CASSLLAGETQYF.

Here the CDR3 DNA reads TGCGCCAGCAGCCAACCTTGGACTAGCGGGAGATTTAATAATGAGCAGTTCTTC. Protein product: CASSQPWTSGRFNNEQFF. The V and J genes are TRBV4-1 and TRBJ2-1, with 13 bases matching TRBD2. The CDR3 runs to 18 residues. J lost 7 bases, V lost 2 bases, and 11 bases had no gene match. Germline V gene lookup returns CDR1 MGHRA and CDR2 YSYEKL.

The V call is TRBV28, the J call TRBJ1-6; no firm D call. Per germline, CDR1 MDHEN and CDR2 SYDVKM. This CDR3 has 14 residues. Trimming removed 1 base from V and 8 bases from J, with 9 bases in between. CDR3 bases: TGTGCCAGCAGTTTATCAAGCCCGGATTCACCCCTCCACTTT. Translated: CASSLSSPDSPLHF.

There are a few counts of this clone. V is TRBV6-5 and J is TRBJ2-5; D is perhaps TRBD1 (5 bases). Germline CDR1 reads MNHEY; CDR2 reads SVGAGI. This CDR3 region has 14 residues. Trimming removed 11 bases from V and 1 base from J, with 17 bases in between. DNA of the CDR3: TGTGCCGCCAGCACGTTAACAGGCCAAGAGACCCAGTACTTC. Translation gives CAASTLTGQETQYF.

This chain links TRBV6-1 with TRBJ2-1, with 8 bases that match TRBD1. Germline CDR1 MNHNS, CDR2 SASEGT. The CDR3 runs 14 residues. Losses at the gene ends were 6 bases for V and 4 bases for J; bases not matched to a gene: 5. The CDR3 DNA reads as TGTGCCAGCAGCGAACAGGGGGGTTACAATGAGCAGTTCTTC. Encoded protein: CASSEQGGYNEQFF.

This clone has a single count. This chain connects TRBV18 to TRBJ1-6, with 7 bases identical to TRBD1. J lost 7 bases, V lost 3 bases, and 6 bases had no gene match. CDR1 is KGHSH and CDR2 is LQKENI in the germline V gene. The CDR3 is made up of 15 amino acids. The CDR3, as DNA: TGTGCCAGCTCACCGCTGGACAGGTCCAATTCACCCCTCCACTTT. Residues: CASSPLDRSNSPLHF.

For the CDR3, the DNA is TGTGCCAGCAGTTTAAAACTAGCGGGAGGGTGGGGTTACAATGAGCAGTTCTTC. Translation: CASSLKLAGGWGYNEQFF. The chain recombines TRBV27 with TRBJ2-1; 13 bases fit TRBD2. V was pared by 2 bases and J by 4 bases, with 8 bases of the junction left unmatched. The CDR3 totals 18 residues. The germline V gene encodes CDR1 MNHEY and CDR2 SMNVEV (reference sequence).

The V call is TRBV6-4, the J call TRBJ2-1; maybe TRBD2 (6 bases). The V end was cut by 6 bases, the J end by 0 bases, with 18 bases between. This CDR3 is 17 amino acids long. Germline V gene sequence: CDR1 MRHNA, CDR2 SNTAGT. CDR3 DNA: TGTGCCAGCAGCCCACTGGGGACTTACAGCTCCTACAATGAGCAGTTCTTC. This encodes CASSPLGTYSSYNEQFF.

The chain couples TRBV11-1 to TRBJ2-7; the D gene is possibly TRBD2 (5 bases). This CDR3 is 14 amino acids long. The germline V and J ends were trimmed by 1 base and 3 bases, with 10 bases remaining between them. CDR1 is SGHAT and CDR2 is FQDESV in the germline V gene (reference sequence). CDR3 sequence: CASSLGGEGYEQYF. The CDR3 DNA sequence: TGTGCCAGCAGCTTAGGCGGTGAGGGCTACGAGCAGTACTTC.

V usage is TRBV29-1 and J usage is TRBJ1-6, with TRBD1 identical over 7 bases. The CDR3 sequence is 17 residues long. Germline-derived CDR1 and CDR2 are SQVTM and ANQGSEA. This chain's CDR3 is CRPRVMDRSSYNSPLHF. CDR3 nucleotide sequence: TGCAGGCCCCGCGTTATGGACAGGAGCTCCTATAATTCACCCCTCCACTTT.

Written as DNA, the CDR3 is TGTGCCAGCAGCTTGGTTCCTAATCCACGCGAGCAGTTCTTC. As protein: CASSLVPNPREQFF. The chain employs TRBV5-4 and TRBJ2-1; D gene uncertain. CDR3 length equals 14 residues. Germline values: CDR1 SGHNT, CDR2 YYREEE (reference sequence). V gave up 0 bases and J gave up 10 bases, with 14 bases separating them.